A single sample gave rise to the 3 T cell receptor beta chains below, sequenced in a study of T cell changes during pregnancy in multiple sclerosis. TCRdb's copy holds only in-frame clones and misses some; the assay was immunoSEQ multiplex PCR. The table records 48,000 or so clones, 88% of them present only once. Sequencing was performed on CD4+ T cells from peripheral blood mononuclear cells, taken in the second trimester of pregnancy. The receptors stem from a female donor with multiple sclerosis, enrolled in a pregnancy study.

CDR3 bases: TGTGCCAGCAGCTTAGGACAGAGCAATCAGCCCCAGCATTTT. Translated: CASSLGQSNQPQHF. The chain has TRBV7-2 and TRBJ1-5; TRBD1 might be the D (5 bases). V lost 1 base to trimming and J lost 1 base, with 5 bases between them. The CDR3 has 14 residues. Germline CDR1 reads SGHTA; CDR2 reads FQGNSA.

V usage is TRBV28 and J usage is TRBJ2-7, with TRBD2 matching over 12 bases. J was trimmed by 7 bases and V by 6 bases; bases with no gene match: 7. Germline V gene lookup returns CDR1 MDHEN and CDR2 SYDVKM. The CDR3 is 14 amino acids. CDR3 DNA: TGTGCCAGCAGACGACTAGCGGGAGTTCGTGAGCAGTACTTC. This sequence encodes CASRRLAGVREQYF.

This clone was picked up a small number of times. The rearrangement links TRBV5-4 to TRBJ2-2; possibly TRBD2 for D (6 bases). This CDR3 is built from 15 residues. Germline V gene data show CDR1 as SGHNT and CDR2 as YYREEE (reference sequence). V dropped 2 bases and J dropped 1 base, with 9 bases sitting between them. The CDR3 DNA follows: TGTGCCAGCAGCTTTGTAGCGGTGAACACCGGGGAGCTGTTTTTT. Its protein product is CASSFVAVNTGELFF.